The 2 T cell receptor beta chains presented below share a single source sample, sequenced in a study of blood T cell repertoires in COVID-19. Profiling relied on immunoSEQ multiplex PCR, and the TCRdb table lists in-frame clones only, not all of them. Found here are about 110,000 clones, approximately 86% of them singletons; the top ten hold 4.5%. Specimen: peripheral blood. These receptors all stem from a middle-aged man with acute or convalescent COVID-19.

The J gene is TRBJ1-3, the V gene TRBV27; D might be TRBD1 (5 bases). V was trimmed by 6 bases and J by 0 bases, leaving 18 bases between them. This CDR3 contains 17 residues. Germline CDR1 reads MNHEY; CDR2 reads SMNVEV (reference sequence). CDR3 residues: CASSLTAREGSGNTIYF. The CDR3 bases are TGTGCCAGCAGCTTGACCGCCAGGGAAGGCTCTGGAAACACCATATATTTT.

V usage is TRBV30 and J usage is TRBJ2-1; D is undetermined. The CDR3 contains 15 residues. The germline V and J ends were trimmed by 0 bases and 0 bases, with 9 bases remaining between them. CDR1 and CDR2 from the germline V gene are GTSNPN and SVGIG (reference sequence). CDR3 in DNA: TGTGCCTGGAGTGTCCCTAGGAGCTCCTACAATGAGCAGTTCTTC. Protein product: CAWSVPRSSYNEQFF.